This entry lists 23 T cell receptor beta chains sequenced from one sample in a study of T-cell memory formation after mild COVID-19. TCRdb reprocessed the 5' RACE reads with MiXCR, giving one entry per CDR3 protein. The sample shows 120,000 to 150,000 distinct CDR3 sequences, 11% to 15% of them seen only once. The sample was PBMCs or a T cell subset sorted from them (not recorded which). These receptors all stem from an adult woman who had mild COVID-19 (a few samples of this study predate the infection). Cell type and time point are not known.

This chain uses TRBV30 with TRBJ2-1, with a tentative D call TRBD1 (5 bases). Trimming stripped 2 bases from V and 3 bases from J, with 14 bases between. This CDR3 region has 15 residues. The germline V gene has CDR1 GTSNPN and CDR2 SVGIG (reference sequence). The CDR3 here is CAWSPRATGYNEQFF. CDR3 sequence (DNA): TGTGCCTGGAGTCCCAGGGCCACCGGCTACAATGAGCAGTTCTTC.

In this sample, this clonotype turned up a few times. V and J are TRBV5-1 and TRBJ1-1; D is perhaps TRBD1 (5 bases). The CDR3 consists of 16 residues. Germline CDR1 is SGHRS and CDR2 is YFSETQ. V lost 3 bases, J lost 4 bases, and 19 bases lay in between. The CDR3 DNA is TGCGCCAGCAGCTGTAAGGACGGTGAGGGGTGCACTGAAGCTTTCTTT. It codes for CASSCKDGEGCTEAFF.

This chain links TRBV20-1 with TRBJ2-3; possibly TRBD2 for D (6 bases). The V end lost 6 bases, the J end lost 3 bases, and 19 bases lay between the germline ends. This CDR3 comprises 15 residues. Germline V lookup: CDR1 DFQATT, CDR2 SNEGSKA (reference sequence). The CDR3 spells CSARPGGIVTDTQYF. CDR3 in DNA: TGCAGTGCCCGGCCAGGAGGGATAGTTACAGATACGCAGTATTTT.

In its sample, this clonotype was seen a few times. This rearrangement joins TRBV20-1 to TRBJ2-1; unclear D gene. CDR3 length equals 13 residues. Between the trimmed V and J ends, which lost 0 bases and 0 bases, there was a span of 3 bases. Per the germline V gene, CDR1 is DFQATT and CDR2 is SNEGSKA (reference sequence). For the CDR3, the DNA is TGCAGTGCTAGAGAGAGCTCCTACAATGAGCAGTTCTTC. As protein: CSARESSYNEQFF.

This chain connects TRBV29-1 to TRBJ2-7; 12 nucleotides line up with TRBD1. The CDR3 sequence is 13 residues long. Germline loops: CDR1 SQVTM, CDR2 ANQGSEA. V dropped 4 bases and J dropped 7; count of bases not matched to a gene: 5. The CDR3, as DNA: TGCAGCGTTGGGGGACAGGGGGCCTGGGAGCAGTACTTC. Its protein product is CSVGGQGAWEQYF.

This clonotype was recorded a few times. The chain carries TRBV27 and TRBJ2-1, with a possible D match to TRBD1 (6 bases). Germline V gene sequence: CDR1 MNHEY, CDR2 SMNVEV (reference sequence). The V gene lost 6 bases and the J gene lost 5 bases, with 14 bases spanning the gap. This CDR3 has 14 residues. CDR3 loop: CASRGGQPNNEQFF. The CDR3 coding sequence is TGTGCCAGCAGAGGAGGACAGCCTAACAATGAGCAGTTCTTC.

This clonotype showed up just a few times. V is TRBV29-1 and J is TRBJ2-1; 8 nucleotides line up with TRBD2. Per germline, CDR1 SQVTM and CDR2 ANQGSEA. The CDR3 is 14 amino acids. J gave up 1 base and V 2 bases, and 1 base lay outside the gene matches. This chain's CDR3 is CSVETSGSYNEQFF. The CDR3 DNA follows: TGCAGCGTTGAAACTAGCGGTTCCTACAATGAGCAGTTCTTC.

This clonotype appeared a few times. The chain uses TRBV2 and TRBJ2-3, with 7 bases lining up with TRBD2. V lost 4 bases and J lost 2; bases outside the gene matches: 9. Germline V gene data show CDR1 as SNHLY and CDR2 as FYNNEI. This CDR3 has 16 residues. The CDR3: CASSGRGVPSTDTQYF. The CDR3 DNA is TGTGCCAGCAGTGGCCGGGGGGTACCATCCACAGATACGCAGTATTTT.

This clonotype has a handful of counts. The chain links TRBV7-8 to TRBJ1-1; D gene ambiguous. The CDR3 extends over 18 amino acids. Germline V gene data show CDR1 as SGHVS and CDR2 as FQNEAQ. V shed 2 bases and J shed 1 base, with 20 bases lying between them. CDR3: CASSLKVVGDYENTEAFF. The CDR3 nucleotides read TGTGCCAGCAGCTTAAAGGTCGTCGGAGATTACGAGAACACTGAAGCTTTCTTT.

This clonotype was observed once. The chain joins TRBV5-1 to TRBJ2-3, with TRBD2 matching over 10 bases. The CDR3 is 17 amino acids. CDR1 and CDR2 from the germline V gene are SGHRS and YFSETQ. Germline trimming cut 0 bases from V and 5 bases from J; bases unmatched to any gene: 9. CDR3 in DNA: TGCGCCAGCAGCTTGGTGTCTAGCGGGGGTTACGGAGATACGCAGTATTTT. It specifies CASSLVSSGGYGDTQYF.

This clonotype turned up a few times. CDR3 residues: CASIETGRGTEAFF. CDR3 coding DNA: TGTGCCAGCATCGAGACAGGGCGGGGCACTGAAGCTTTCTTT. The rearrangement joins TRBV6-2 or TRBV6-3 to TRBJ1-1, with 7 nucleotides matching TRBD1. Germline loops: CDR1 MNHEY, CDR2 SVGEGT. Losses at the gene ends were 7 bases for V and 4 bases for J; bases not matched to a gene: 9. This CDR3 is built from 14 residues.

CDR3 bases: TGTGCCAGTAGTATGTTTCACGGATACTACGAGCAGTACTTC. Amino acids: CASSMFHGYYEQYF. The genes are TRBV19 and TRBJ2-7; D remains ambiguous. The V and J ends lost 3 bases and 3 bases respectively, with 12 bases between them. CDR3 length: 14 amino acids. From germline, CDR1 is LNHDA and CDR2 SQIVND (reference sequence).

The chain is built from TRBV13 and TRBJ2-5; TRBD2 aligns across 11 bases. Per germline, CDR1 PRHDT and CDR2 FYEKMQ (reference sequence). There are 16 residues in the CDR3. Unmatched junction bases numbered 6, after V lost 2 bases and J lost 4 bases. The DNA of the CDR3 is TGTGCCAGCAGCTTAAGTAGCGGGGGGGCCGGAGAGACCCAGTACTTC. Amino acids: CASSLSSGGAGETQYF.

This clonotype was observed a few times. V and J are TRBV12-3 or TRBV12-4 and TRBJ2-3, with TRBD1 identical over 7 bases. The CDR3 totals 16 residues. J gave up 1 base and V 6 bases, and 10 bases lay outside the gene matches. The CDR3 region has the DNA TGTGCCAGCAGCCGCACAGGGGCGCCCCGCACAGATACGCAGTATTTT. Translating it yields CASSRTGAPRTDTQYF.

V gene TRBV7-6 combines with J gene TRBJ2-5; D uncertain. Germline assignment: CDR1 SGHVS and CDR2 FNYEAQ. Trimming removed 10 bases from V and 5 bases from J, with 14 bases in between. This CDR3 has 12 residues. CDR3 in DNA: TGTGCCACCACGGCACCCGGGGAGACCCAGTACTTC. The encoded protein is CATTAPGETQYF.

The rearrangement joins TRBV7-8 to TRBJ2-5; D gene uncertain. V lost 6 bases and J lost 2, with 16 bases in between. This CDR3 comprises 15 residues. Looked up from germline, CDR1 is SGHVS and CDR2 is FQNEAQ. CDR3 residues: CASRIWAEIQETQYF. CDR3 DNA: TGTGCCAGCAGGATATGGGCGGAAATTCAAGAGACCCAGTACTTC.

J is TRBJ2-4 and V is TRBV6-2 or TRBV6-3; maybe TRBD2 (5 bases). V lost 5 bases and J 0 bases, leaving 14 bases between the germline ends. The length of the CDR3 is 16 residues. Germline CDR1 MNHEY, CDR2 SVGEGT. CDR3 sequence: CASSPRPGLAKNIQYF. In DNA form, the CDR3 reads TGTGCCAGCAGTCCTCGTCCGGGATTAGCCAAAAACATTCAGTACTTC.

The chain links TRBV2 to TRBJ2-7; D ambiguous. The CDR3 contains 14 residues. V shed 9 bases and J shed 1 base, with 16 bases lying between them. Per germline, CDR1 SNHLY and CDR2 FYNNEI. The CDR3 sequence is CAREGIEPSYEQYF. The CDR3 DNA sequence: TGTGCCAGGGAAGGTATAGAACCGTCCTACGAGCAGTACTTC.

This clonotype was found a few times. This chain links TRBV6-2 or TRBV6-3 with TRBJ1-1, with TRBD1 as a possible D gene (6 bases). Trimming took off 3 bases at V and 6 bases at J, with 29 bases between the two ends. This CDR3 is built from 19 residues. Germline lookup yields CDR1 MNHEY and CDR2 SVGEGT. The CDR3 sequence: CASSYSPTPGQWDNAEAFF. The DNA of the CDR3 is TGTGCCAGCAGTTATTCCCCCACTCCGGGACAATGGGACAACGCTGAAGCTTTCTTT.

This clonotype was seen a few times. V gene TRBV20-1 combines with J gene TRBJ2-3; TRBD1 matches 7 bases. Trimming took 6 bases from V and 2 from J; bases not matched to a gene: 8. Per the germline V gene, CDR1 is DFQATT and CDR2 is SNEGSKA (reference sequence). The CDR3 spans 14 residues. This chain's CDR3 is CSAKGQIHTDTQYF. The CDR3 DNA reads TGCAGTGCCAAGGGACAGATTCACACAGATACGCAGTATTTT.

This clonotype came up a few times. The V call is TRBV6-5, the J call TRBJ1-4; D not certain. Germline V gives CDR1 MNHEY, CDR2 SVGAGI. This CDR3 has 14 amino acids. V lost 2 bases to trimming and J lost 7 bases, with 11 bases between them. CDR3 nucleotides: TGTGCCAGCAGTTACGTCCCAGAGGGTGAAAAACTGTTTTTT. Protein product: CASSYVPEGEKLFF.

The CDR3 loop is CASSLAASAYNEQFF. In nucleotides, the CDR3 is TGTGCCAGCAGCTTAGCCGCCTCTGCCTACAATGAGCAGTTCTTC. The genes are TRBV7-9 and TRBJ2-1; D ambiguous. The CDR3 extends over 15 amino acids. Germline assignment: CDR1 SEHNR and CDR2 FQNEAQ (reference sequence). The ends were cut back, 0 bases at V and 2 bases at J, with 8 bases in the middle.

This clonotype was picked up a small number of times. The gene calls are TRBV19 and TRBJ1-2; D call uncertain. The CDR3 runs to 14 residues. V was trimmed by 1 base and J by 0 bases, leaving 6 bases between them. Germline V gene lookup returns CDR1 LNHDA and CDR2 SQIVND (reference sequence). CDR3 sequence (DNA): TGTGCCAGTAGTATAGTGACGACTAACTATGGCTACACCTTC. Amino acid sequence: CASSIVTTNYGYTF.